This T cell receptor (beta chain) was documented in a study of regulatory T cells in long-lasting Graves disease. Overall study results and limits: It was in persistent disease that TRBV28, TRBJ1-2 and TRBJ2-5 were favored.

Stated time point: persistent/refractory GD, antithyroid drugs over 5 years with positive TRAb. The TCR library was made from RNA that had been extracted from PBMCs in TRIzol. The CDR3 spans 13 residues. Trimming shortened V by 4 bases and J by 2 bases, and 6 bases separated the two germline ends. Germline V gene data show CDR1 as WNHNN and CDR2 as SYGVQD (reference sequence). Concerning this clonotype: Antigen: not known.

Construction of TCR beta libraries relied on iRepertoire HTBI primers and on Arm-PCR targeting CDR3 regions. In TCRdb, the multiplex PCR reads were re-called with MiXCR into one record per CDR3 protein. The sample comprises 430,000 or so distinct CDR3 sequences, 20% to 25% of which are singletons, and roughly an eighth rests with the top ten. Sequences were derived from peripheral blood mononuclear cells (PBMCs), sampled when the disease was refractory, from a patient treated with antithyroid drugs. This sequence originates from a female donor with Graves disease. The genes are TRBV10-1 and TRBJ1-3; possibly TRBD1 for D (5 bases). The CDR3 DNA reads as TGCGCCAGCAGTGCAGGGACTGGAAACACCATATATTTT. Its protein product is CASSAGTGNTIYF.